This record looks at one T cell receptor beta chain sequence and its context. TCRdb's table, derived via immunoSEQ multiplex PCR, lists solely in-frame clones and lacks some. The table records approximately 1,000,000 clones, approximately 78% of them present only once. This entry comes from a study of shared clonotypes between healthy human individuals. V lost 5 bases and J lost 5; bases outside the gene matches: 4. This CDR3 contains 15 residues. Germline CDR1 MNHNS, CDR2 SASEGT. The chain recombines TRBV6-1 with TRBJ1-5; 12 bases match TRBD1. The sample comprised memory CD4+ T cells from PBMCs. This sample's subset: CD45RA-negative fraction. The sequence was collected from a man between 18 and 35 years old in good health. Some clones in this sample may be carry-over from other donors' samples. The CDR3 DNA follows: TGTGCCAGCAGTAGGGGACAGGGGGCAGATCAGCCCCAGCATTTT. Its protein product is CASSRGQGADQPQHF.